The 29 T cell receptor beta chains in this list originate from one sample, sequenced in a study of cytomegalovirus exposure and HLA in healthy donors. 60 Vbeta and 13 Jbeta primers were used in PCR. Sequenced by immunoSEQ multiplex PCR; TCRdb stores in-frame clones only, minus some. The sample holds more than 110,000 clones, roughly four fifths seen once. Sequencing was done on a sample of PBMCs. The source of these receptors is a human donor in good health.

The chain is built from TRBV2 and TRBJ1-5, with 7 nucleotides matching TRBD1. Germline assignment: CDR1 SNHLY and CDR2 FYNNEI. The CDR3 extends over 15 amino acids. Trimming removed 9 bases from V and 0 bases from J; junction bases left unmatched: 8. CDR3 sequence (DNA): TGTGCCAGTCGGGACAGCGTGTATAGCAATCAGCCCCAGCATTTT. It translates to CASRDSVYSNQPQHF. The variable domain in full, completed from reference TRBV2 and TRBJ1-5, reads EPEVTQTPSHQVTQMGQEVILRCVPISNHLYFYWYRQILGQKVEFLVSFYNNEISEKSEIFDDQFSVERPDGSNFTLKIRSTKLEDSAMYFCASRDSVYSNQPQHFGDGTRLSIL.

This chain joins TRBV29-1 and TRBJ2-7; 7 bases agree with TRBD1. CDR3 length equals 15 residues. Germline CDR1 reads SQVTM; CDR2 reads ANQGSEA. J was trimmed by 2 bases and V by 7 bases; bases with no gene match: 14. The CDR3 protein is CSANGETGTPYEQYF. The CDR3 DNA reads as TGCAGCGCGAATGGGGAGACAGGGACCCCCTACGAGCAGTACTTC.

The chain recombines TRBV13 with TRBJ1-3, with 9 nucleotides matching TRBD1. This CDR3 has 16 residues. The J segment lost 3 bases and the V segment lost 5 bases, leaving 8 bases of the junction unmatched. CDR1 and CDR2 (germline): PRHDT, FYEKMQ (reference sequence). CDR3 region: CASSSGGQGLGNTIYF. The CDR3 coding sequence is TGTGCCAGCAGCAGCGGGGGACAGGGTCTTGGAAACACCATATATTTT.

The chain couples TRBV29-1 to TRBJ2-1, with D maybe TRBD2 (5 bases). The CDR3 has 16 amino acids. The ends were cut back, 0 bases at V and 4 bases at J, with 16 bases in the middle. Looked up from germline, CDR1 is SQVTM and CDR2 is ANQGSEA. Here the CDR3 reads CSVEDLRTLEYNEQFF. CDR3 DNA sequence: TGCAGCGTTGAAGATCTTCGGACTCTGGAGTACAATGAGCAGTTCTTC.

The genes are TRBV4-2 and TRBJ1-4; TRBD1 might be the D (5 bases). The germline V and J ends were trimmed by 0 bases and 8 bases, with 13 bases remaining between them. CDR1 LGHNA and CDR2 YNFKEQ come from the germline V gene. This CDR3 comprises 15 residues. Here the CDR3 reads CASSQDWGGKEKLFF. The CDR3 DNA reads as TGTGCCAGCAGCCAAGACTGGGGGGGTAAAGAAAAACTGTTTTTT.

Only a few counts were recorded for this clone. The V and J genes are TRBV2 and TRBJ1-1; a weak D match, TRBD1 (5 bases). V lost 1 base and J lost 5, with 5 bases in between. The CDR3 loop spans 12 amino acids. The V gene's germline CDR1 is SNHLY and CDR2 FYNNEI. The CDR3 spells CASSEGQTEAFF. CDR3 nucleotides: TGTGCCAGCAGTGAAGGACAGACTGAAGCTTTCTTT.

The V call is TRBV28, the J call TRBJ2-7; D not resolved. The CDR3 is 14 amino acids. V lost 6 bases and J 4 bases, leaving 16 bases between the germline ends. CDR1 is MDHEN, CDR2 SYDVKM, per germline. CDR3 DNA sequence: TGTGCCAGCAGCCACGGCCGAGGAGAATACGAGCAGTACTTC. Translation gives CASSHGRGEYEQYF. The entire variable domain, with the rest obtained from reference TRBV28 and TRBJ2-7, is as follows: DVKVTQSSRYLVKRTGEKVFLECVQDMDHENMFWYRQDPGLGLRLIYFSYDVKMKEKGDIPEGYSVSREKKERFSLILESASTNQTSMYLCASSHGRGEYEQYFGPGTRLTVT.

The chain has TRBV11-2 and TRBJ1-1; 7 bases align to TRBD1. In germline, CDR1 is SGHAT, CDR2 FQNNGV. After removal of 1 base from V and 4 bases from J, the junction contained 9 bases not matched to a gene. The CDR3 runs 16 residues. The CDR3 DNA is TGTGCCAGCAGCTTAGGAGGGGGCAGTTTGGGCACTGAAGCTTTCTTT. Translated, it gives CASSLGGGSLGTEAFF.

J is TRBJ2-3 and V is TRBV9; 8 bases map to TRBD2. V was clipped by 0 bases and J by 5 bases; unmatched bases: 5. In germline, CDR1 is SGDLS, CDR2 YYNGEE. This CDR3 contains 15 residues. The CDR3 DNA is TGTGCCAGCAGCGTAGAAGCGGGAGCGGTAGATACGCAGTATTTT. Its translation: CASSVEAGAVDTQYF.

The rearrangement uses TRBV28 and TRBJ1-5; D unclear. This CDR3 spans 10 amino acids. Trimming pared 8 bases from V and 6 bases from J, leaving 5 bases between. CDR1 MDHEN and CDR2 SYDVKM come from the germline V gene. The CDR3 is CASHFQPQHF. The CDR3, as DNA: TGTGCCAGCCATTTTCAGCCCCAGCATTTT. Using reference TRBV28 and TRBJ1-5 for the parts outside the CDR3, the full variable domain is DVKVTQSSRYLVKRTGEKVFLECVQDMDHENMFWYRQDPGLGLRLIYFSYDVKMKEKGDIPEGYSVSREKKERFSLILESASTNQTSMYLCASHFQPQHFGDGTRLSIL.

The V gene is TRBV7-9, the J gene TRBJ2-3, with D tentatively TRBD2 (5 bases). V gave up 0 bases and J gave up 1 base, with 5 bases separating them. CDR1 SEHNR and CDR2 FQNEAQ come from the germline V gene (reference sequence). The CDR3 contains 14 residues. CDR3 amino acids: CASSLAGGTDTQYF. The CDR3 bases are TGTGCCAGCAGCTTAGCCGGGGGCACAGATACGCAGTATTTT.

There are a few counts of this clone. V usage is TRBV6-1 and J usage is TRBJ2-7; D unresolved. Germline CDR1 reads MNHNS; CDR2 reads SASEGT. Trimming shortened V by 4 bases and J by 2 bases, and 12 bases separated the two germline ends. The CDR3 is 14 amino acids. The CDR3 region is CASSVTLGPYEQYF. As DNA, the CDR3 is TGTGCCAGCAGTGTCACTTTGGGCCCCTACGAGCAGTACTTC.

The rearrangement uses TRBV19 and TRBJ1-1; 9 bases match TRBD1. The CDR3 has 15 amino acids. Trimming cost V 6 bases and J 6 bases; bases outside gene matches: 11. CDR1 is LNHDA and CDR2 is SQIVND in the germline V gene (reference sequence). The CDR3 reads CASRNPWTGASEAFF. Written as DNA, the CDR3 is TGTGCCAGTAGGAACCCCTGGACAGGGGCCTCTGAAGCTTTCTTT.

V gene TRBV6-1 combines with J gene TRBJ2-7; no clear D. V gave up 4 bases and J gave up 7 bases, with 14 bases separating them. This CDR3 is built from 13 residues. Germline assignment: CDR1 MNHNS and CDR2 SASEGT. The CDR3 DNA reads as TGTGCCAGCAGTGGGCTGACAACATCTGAGCAGTACTTC. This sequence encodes CASSGLTTSEQYF.

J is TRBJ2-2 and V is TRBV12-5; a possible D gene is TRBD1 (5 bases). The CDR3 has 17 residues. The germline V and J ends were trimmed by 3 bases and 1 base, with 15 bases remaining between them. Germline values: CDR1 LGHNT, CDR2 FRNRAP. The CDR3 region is CASGFWVDTGNTGELFF. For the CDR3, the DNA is TGTGCTAGTGGTTTTTGGGTAGATACAGGGAACACCGGGGAGCTGTTTTTT.

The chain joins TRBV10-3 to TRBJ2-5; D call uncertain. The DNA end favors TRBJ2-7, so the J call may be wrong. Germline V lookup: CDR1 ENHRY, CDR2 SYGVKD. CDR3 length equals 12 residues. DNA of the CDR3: TGTGCCATCAGTGAGCAAACCGTCGAGCAGTACTTC. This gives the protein CAISEQTVEQYF.

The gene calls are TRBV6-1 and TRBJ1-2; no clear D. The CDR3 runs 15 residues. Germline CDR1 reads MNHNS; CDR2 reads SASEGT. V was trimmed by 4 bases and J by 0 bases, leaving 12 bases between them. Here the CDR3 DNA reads TGTGCCAGCAGTGTATGGGAGGGTTCTAACTATGGCTACACCTTC. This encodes CASSVWEGSNYGYTF.

CDR3 residues: CASSITVAEIYNEQFF. In DNA form, the CDR3 reads TGTGCCAGTAGTATCACGGTGGCGGAAATCTACAATGAGCAGTTCTTC. V gene TRBV19 combines with J gene TRBJ2-1; D uncertain. The CDR3 totals 16 residues. V gave up 3 bases and J gave up 3 bases, with 15 bases separating them. Germline values: CDR1 LNHDA, CDR2 SQIVND (reference sequence).

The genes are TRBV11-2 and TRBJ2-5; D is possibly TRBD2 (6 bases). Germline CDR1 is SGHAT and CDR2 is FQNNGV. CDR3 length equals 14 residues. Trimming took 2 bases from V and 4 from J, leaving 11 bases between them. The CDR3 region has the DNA TGTGCCAGCAGCTTAAACCCGGGAGTAGAGACCCAGTACTTC. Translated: CASSLNPGVETQYF.

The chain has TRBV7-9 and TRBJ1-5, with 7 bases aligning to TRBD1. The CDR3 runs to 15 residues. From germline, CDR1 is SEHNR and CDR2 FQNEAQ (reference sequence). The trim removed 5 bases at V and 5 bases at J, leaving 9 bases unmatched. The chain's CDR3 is CASSPYDREYQPQHF. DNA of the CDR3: TGTGCCAGCAGCCCCTACGACAGGGAATATCAGCCCCAGCATTTT.

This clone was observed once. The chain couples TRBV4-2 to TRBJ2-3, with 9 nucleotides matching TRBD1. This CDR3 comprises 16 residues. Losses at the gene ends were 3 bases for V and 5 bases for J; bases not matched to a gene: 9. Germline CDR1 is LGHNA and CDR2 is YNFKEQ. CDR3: CASSHRRTGERDTQYF. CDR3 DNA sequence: TGTGCCAGCAGCCATCGCCGGACAGGGGAGAGAGATACGCAGTATTTT.

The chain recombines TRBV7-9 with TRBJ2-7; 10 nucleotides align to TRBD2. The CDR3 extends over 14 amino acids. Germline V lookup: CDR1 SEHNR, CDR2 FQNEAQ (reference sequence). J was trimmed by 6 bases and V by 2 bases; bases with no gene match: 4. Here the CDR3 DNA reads TGTGCCAGCAGCTTACGGCTAGCGGGAGCCGAGCAGTACTTC. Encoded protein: CASSLRLAGAEQYF. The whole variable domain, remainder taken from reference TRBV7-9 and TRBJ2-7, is DTGVSQNPRHKITKRGQNVTFRCDPISEHNRLYWYRQTLGQGPEFLTYFQNEAQLEKSRLLSDRFSAERPKGSFSTLEIQRTEQGDSAMYLCASSLRLAGAEQYFGPGTRLTVT.

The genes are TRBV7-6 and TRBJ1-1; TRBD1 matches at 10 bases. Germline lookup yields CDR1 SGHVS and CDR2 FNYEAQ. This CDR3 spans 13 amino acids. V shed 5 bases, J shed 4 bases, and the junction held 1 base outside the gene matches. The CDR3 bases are TGTGCCAGCAGCCGGACAGGGGGCACTGAAGCTTTCTTT. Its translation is CASSRTGGTEAFF. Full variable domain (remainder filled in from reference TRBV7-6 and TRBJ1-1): GAGVSQSPRYKVTKRGQDVALRCDPISGHVSLYWYRQALGQGPEFLTYFNYEAQQDKSGLPNDRFSAERPEGSISTLTIQRTEQRDSAMYRCASSRTGGTEAFFGQGTRLTVV.

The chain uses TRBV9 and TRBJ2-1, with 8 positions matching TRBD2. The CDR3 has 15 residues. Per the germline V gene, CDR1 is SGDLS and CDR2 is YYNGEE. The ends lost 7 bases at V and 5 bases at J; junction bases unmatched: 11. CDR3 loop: CASGSELAVHNEQFF. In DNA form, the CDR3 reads TGTGCCAGCGGCTCGGAACTAGCGGTACACAATGAGCAGTTCTTC.

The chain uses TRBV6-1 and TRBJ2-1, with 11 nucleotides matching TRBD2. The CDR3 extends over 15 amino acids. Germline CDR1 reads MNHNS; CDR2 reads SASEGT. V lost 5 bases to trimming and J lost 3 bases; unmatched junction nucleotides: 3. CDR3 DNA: TGTGCCAGCAGTCCTAGCGGGGGGATCTACAATGAGCAGTTCTTC. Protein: CASSPSGGIYNEQFF.

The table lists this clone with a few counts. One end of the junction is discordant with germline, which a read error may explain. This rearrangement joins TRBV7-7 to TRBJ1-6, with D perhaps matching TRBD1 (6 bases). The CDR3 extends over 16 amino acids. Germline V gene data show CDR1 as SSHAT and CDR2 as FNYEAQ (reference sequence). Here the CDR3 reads CASSLAETGTNSPLHF. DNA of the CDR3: TGTGCTAGCAGCTTAGCGGAAACAGGGACGAATTCACCCCTCCACTTT. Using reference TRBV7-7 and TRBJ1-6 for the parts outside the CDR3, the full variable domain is GAGVSQSPRYKVTKRGQDVTLRCDPISSHATLYWYQQALGQGPEFLTYFNYEAQPDKSGLPSDRFSAERPEGSISTLTIQRTEQRDSAMYRCASSLAETGTNSPLHFGNGTRLTVT.

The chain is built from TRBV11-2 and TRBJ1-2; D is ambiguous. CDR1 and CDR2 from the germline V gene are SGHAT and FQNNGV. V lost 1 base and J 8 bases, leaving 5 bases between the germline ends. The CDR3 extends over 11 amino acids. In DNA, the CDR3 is TGTGCCAGCAGCTTAGGCGAGGGCTACACCTTC. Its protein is CASSLGEGYTF. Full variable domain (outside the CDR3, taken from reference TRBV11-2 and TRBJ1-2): EAGVAQSPRYKIIEKRQSVAFWCNPISGHATLYWYQQILGQGPKLLIQFQNNGVVDDSQLPKDRFSAERLKGVDSTLKIQPAKLEDSAVYLCASSLGEGYTFGSGTRLTVV.

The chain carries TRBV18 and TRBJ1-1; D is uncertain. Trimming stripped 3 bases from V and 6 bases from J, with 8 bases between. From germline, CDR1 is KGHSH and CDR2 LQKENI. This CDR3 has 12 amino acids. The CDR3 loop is CASSPSRPEAFF. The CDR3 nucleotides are TGTGCCAGCTCACCGTCCCGTCCTGAAGCTTTCTTT. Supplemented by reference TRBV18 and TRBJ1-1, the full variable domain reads NAGVMQNPRHLVRRRGQEARLRCSPMKGHSHVYWYRQLPEEGLKFMVYLQKENIIDESGMPKERFSAEFPKEGPSILRIQQVVRGDSAAYFCASSPSRPEAFFGQGTRLTVV.

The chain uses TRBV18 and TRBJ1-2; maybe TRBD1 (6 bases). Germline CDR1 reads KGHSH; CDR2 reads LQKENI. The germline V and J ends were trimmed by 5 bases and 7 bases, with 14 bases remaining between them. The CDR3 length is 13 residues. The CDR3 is CASSTRTDSGYTF. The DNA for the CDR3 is TGTGCCAGCTCAACCCGGACAGATAGTGGCTACACCTTC.